The 9 T cell receptor beta chains in this list originate from one sample, sequenced in a study of PD-L1 blockade in urothelial cancer. Only in-frame clones appear in the TCRdb table, and some are missing; sequencing was by immunoSEQ multiplex PCR. The sample has over 70,000 clones; 75% to 90% are singletons. The time point is: peripheral blood 6 weeks after treatment start. The sequencing used PBMCs, collected around atezolizumab (anti-PD-L1) treatment. The receptors shown here come from a man in his 70s with urothelial cancer.

The chain joins TRBV21-1 to TRBJ1-2; TRBD1 is taken as the D call from the table, unchecked against the DNA. TRBV21-1 is flagged as a pseudogene. CDR3 length: 14 amino acids. CDR3 sequence: CASSKADRGSGYTF. In nucleotides, the CDR3 is TGTGCCAGCAGCAAAGCCGACAGGGGGAGCGGCTACACCTTC.

In this sample, this clone turned up a few times. The chain couples TRBV7-8 to TRBJ1-1; 9 positions match TRBD1. The CDR3 has 15 amino acids. V shed 5 bases, J shed 6 bases, and the junction held 10 bases outside the gene matches. The V gene's germline CDR1 is SGHVS and CDR2 FQNEAQ. The CDR3 bases are TGTGCCAGCAGCCCTCGGGACAGGGTAAGATCTGAAGCTTTCTTT. It codes for CASSPRDRVRSEAFF.

V usage is TRBV19 and J usage is TRBJ2-7; 10 bases line up with TRBD1. The CDR3 is 13 residues long. Germline CDR1 is LNHDA and CDR2 is SQIVND (reference sequence). The V gene end was trimmed by 6 bases and the J gene end by 3 bases; junction bases not matched to a gene: 2. The DNA for the CDR3 is TGTGCCAGTAGGCGGACAGGGGGCTACGAGCAGTACTTC. Its translation: CASRRTGGYEQYF.

The V and J genes are TRBV15 and TRBJ2-2; 8 bases line up with TRBD1. Germline CDR1 is LNHNV and CDR2 is YYDKDF (reference sequence). The CDR3 covers 16 residues. V lost 3 bases and J lost 4; bases outside the gene matches: 7. In DNA form, the CDR3 reads TGTGCCACCAGCAGTCCGACAGGGGAGGTCACCGGGGAGCTGTTTTTT. Translated: CATSSPTGEVTGELFF.

The genes are TRBV5-1 and TRBJ1-2; TRBD1 matches at 8 bases. This CDR3 has 14 amino acids. Looked up from germline, CDR1 is SGHRS and CDR2 is YFSETQ. After removal of 0 bases from V and 6 bases from J, the junction contained 4 bases not matched to a gene. The CDR3 sequence is CASSLGTGSDGYTF. CDR3 nucleotide sequence: TGCGCCAGCAGCTTGGGGACAGGGTCCGATGGCTACACCTTC. Variable domain in full (rest from reference TRBV5-1 and TRBJ1-2): KAGVTQTPRYLIKTRGQQVTLSCSPISGHRSVSWYQQTPGQGLQFLFEYFSETQRNKGNFPGRFSGRQFSNSRSEMNVSTLELGDSALYLCASSLGTGSDGYTFGSGTRLTVV.

The genes are TRBV29-1 and TRBJ1-2, with TRBD1 identical over 8 bases. The CDR3 is 14 residues long. Germline V gene data show CDR1 as SQVTM and CDR2 as ANQGSEA. The V and J ends lost 3 bases and 6 bases, in that order; junction bases with no gene match: 9. The CDR3 sequence: CSVDLPGQVHGYTF. The DNA of the CDR3 is TGCAGCGTTGACCTCCCGGGACAGGTGCATGGCTACACCTTC.

Turning to this clone: The junction departs from germline at one end; a sequencing error may be responsible. This chain links TRBV4-3 with TRBJ2-7; D gene unclear. CDR1 and CDR2 from the germline V gene are LGHNA and YSLEER. This CDR3 region has 9 residues. The CDR3 is CASSQAQCF. The CDR3 nucleotides are TGCGCCAGCAGCCAGGCTCAGTGTTTC.

The rearrangement links TRBV13 to TRBJ1-2; 8 bases map to TRBD1. CDR1 and CDR2 (germline): PRHDT, FYEKMQ (reference sequence). The CDR3 spans 16 residues. The J segment lost 4 bases and the V segment lost 5 bases, leaving 12 bases of the junction unmatched. In nucleotides, the CDR3 is TGTGCCAGCAGCCCCCCAACCGGACAGGGTGGCTATGGCTACACCTTC. This translates into CASSPPTGQGGYGYTF.

J is TRBJ2-5 and V is TRBV6-1; tentative D call: TRBD1 (6 bases). With 1 base removed from V and 14 bases from J, the gap between germline ends came to 17 bases. CDR1 MNHNS and CDR2 SASEGT come from the germline V gene. CDR3 length: 13 amino acids. CDR3 DNA: TGTGCCAGCAGTGAAGTAAGGGACACTACGCTTTACTTC. The encoded protein is CASSEVRDTTLYF.